The 27 T cell receptor beta chains in this list originate from one sample, sequenced in a study of blood T cells in healthy people across ages. A second PCR of 7 to 11 cycles used a sample-barcoded 5' primer and a J-beta primer mix. Using its own MiXCR run on the 5' RACE reads, TCRdb lists one record per CDR3 protein. The sample includes hundreds of thousands of distinct CDR3 sequences, around half seen only once; the top ten take around a third. The source material was blood. The receptors here all came from a woman aged 60 to 75 in good health.

The rearrangement uses TRBV5-1 and TRBJ2-7; 10 bases map to TRBD1. The CDR3 spans 17 residues. J lost 2 bases, V lost 4 bases, and 12 bases had no gene match. Germline loops: CDR1 SGHRS, CDR2 YFSETQ. CDR3 DNA sequence: TGCGCCAGCAGCACCGAACTCTCCGGGACAGGGGCCTACGAGCAGTACTTC. Encoded protein: CASSTELSGTGAYEQYF.

V usage is TRBV7-9 and J usage is TRBJ2-5, with D possibly TRBD2 on 5 matching bases. CDR1 SEHNR and CDR2 FQNEAQ come from the germline V gene (reference sequence). The CDR3 totals 17 residues. The V end was cut by 5 bases, the J end by 0 bases, with 19 bases between. The CDR3 DNA sequence: TGTGCCAGCAGCCGCGTAGGTCCGGGGAGAAACCAAGAGACCCAGTACTTC. Protein sequence: CASSRVGPGRNQETQYF.

This clonotype came up a few times. The chain joins TRBV27 to TRBJ2-7; 8 bases are shared with TRBD1. V dropped 5 bases and J dropped 2; count of bases not matched to a gene: 11. The CDR3 length is 16 residues. Germline lookup yields CDR1 MNHEY and CDR2 SMNVEV (reference sequence). The DNA for the CDR3 is TGTGCCAGCAGTGCCGGACAGGGAAATCAAGCCTACGAGCAGTACTTC. Protein sequence: CASSAGQGNQAYEQYF.

V usage is TRBV4-3 and J usage is TRBJ2-2, with 7 positions matching TRBD1. Germline CDR1 reads LGHNA; CDR2 reads YSLEER. The CDR3 sequence is 15 residues long. V was clipped by 4 bases and J by 3 bases; unmatched bases: 5. DNA of the CDR3: TGCGCCAGCAGCCGAGGGGACAGATACACCGGGGAGCTGTTTTTT. Protein: CASSRGDRYTGELFF.

This clonotype was counted a few times. This sequence joins TRBV27 and TRBJ2-3; no clear D gene. The V end was cut by 2 bases, the J end by 0 bases, with 12 bases between. The V gene's germline CDR1 is MNHEY and CDR2 SMNVEV (reference sequence). This CDR3 spans 16 amino acids. The CDR3 nucleotides read TGTGCCAGCAGTTTAGGGTGGGGTTCTAGCACAGATACGCAGTATTTT. It yields the protein CASSLGWGSSTDTQYF.

The chain recombines TRBV6-2 or TRBV6-3 with TRBJ2-4; D perhaps matches TRBD1 (5 bases). CDR3 length equals 16 residues. V was cut by 2 bases and J by 0 bases, with 11 bases left in between. The germline CDR1 and CDR2 sequences are MNHEY and SVGEGT. The CDR3 sequence is CASSYPTDLAKNIQYF. The CDR3 bases are TGTGCCAGCAGTTACCCGACAGACCTAGCCAAAAACATTCAGTACTTC.

On this clonotype: The CDR3 end shows no conserved phenylalanine or tryptophan, and so a read error is likely. This sequence joins TRBV29-1 and TRBJ2-1; 8 nucleotides match TRBD1. Losses at the gene ends were 6 bases for V and 0 bases for J; bases not matched to a gene: 16. This CDR3 region has 18 residues. Germline CDR1 and CDR2: SQVTM and ANQGSEA. CDR3 sequence (DNA): TGCAGCGTCGCCTTCGAGACAGGGGCCACTTTCTCCTACAATGAGCAGTTCGTC. As protein: CSVAFETGATFSYNEQFV.

This rearrangement joins TRBV6-5 to TRBJ2-7; the D gene is possibly TRBD2 (6 bases). The tail of the sequence fits TRBJ2-5 better, so the J call may be wrong. The CDR3 extends over 12 amino acids. The germline CDR1 and CDR2 sequences are MNHEY and SVGAGI. Here the CDR3 DNA reads TGTGCCAGCGGCGGGGTTCAAGAGACCCAGTACTTC. Translating gives CASGGVQETQYF.

V is TRBV29-1 and J is TRBJ2-3; TRBD2 matches 8 bases. CDR1 SQVTM and CDR2 ANQGSEA come from the germline V gene. CDR3 length equals 13 residues. V shed 6 bases, J shed 6 bases, and the junction held 8 bases outside the gene matches. The DNA of the CDR3 is TGCAGCGTACCGGGACTAGGATCGGATACGCAGTATTTT. This encodes CSVPGLGSDTQYF.

This clonotype appeared a few times. This chain uses TRBV9 with TRBJ2-7, with 9 bases lining up with TRBD2. The V segment lost 0 bases and the J segment 6 bases; nucleotides outside the gene matches: 7. Germline values: CDR1 SGDLS, CDR2 YYNGEE. The CDR3 is made up of 15 amino acids. The CDR3 loop reads CASSVVASGIGEQYF. CDR3 in DNA: TGTGCCAGCAGCGTAGTTGCTAGCGGGATAGGCGAGCAGTACTTC.

This sequence joins TRBV4-3 and TRBJ1-1, with D possibly TRBD1 on 5 matching bases. Looked up from germline, CDR1 is LGHNA and CDR2 is YSLEER. The CDR3 consists of 14 residues. The V end lost 4 bases, the J end lost 0 bases, and 9 bases lay between the germline ends. CDR3 sequence reads: CASSPGPVNTEAFF. CDR3 nucleotides: TGCGCCAGCAGCCCGGGACCGGTGAACACTGAAGCTTTCTTT.

This clonotype was detected a few times. The chain joins TRBV27 to TRBJ2-5; D is perhaps TRBD2 (6 bases). CDR1 and CDR2 from the germline V gene are MNHEY and SMNVEV (reference sequence). The length of the CDR3 is 15 residues. V shed 0 bases and J shed 5 bases, with 13 bases lying between them. In DNA form, the CDR3 reads TGTGCCAGCAGTTTATCACCCTATGGAGGGGAGACCCAGTACTTC. Translation: CASSLSPYGGETQYF.

The V call is TRBV29-1, the J call TRBJ2-7; a possible D gene is TRBD1 (6 bases). V gave up 1 base and J gave up 2 bases, with 15 bases separating them. This CDR3 is 15 amino acids long. The V gene's germline CDR1 is SQVTM and CDR2 ANQGSEA. DNA for the CDR3: TGCAGCGTTGAAGTGGCAGACAGGCCGACCTACGAGCAGTACTTC. Protein: CSVEVADRPTYEQYF.

The chain joins TRBV5-1 to TRBJ2-7; unclear D gene. The end of the DNA aligns better with TRBJ2-5, so the J call may be wrong. Germline V gene data show CDR1 as SGHRS and CDR2 as YFSETQ. This CDR3 is built from 14 residues. The DNA of the CDR3 is TGCGCCAGCAGCTTTGACCTGATGATGGAGACCCAGTACTTC. Encoded protein: CASSFDLMMETQYF.

In this sample, this clonotype turned up a few times. The chain uses TRBV5-1 and TRBJ2-5, with TRBD2 matching 10 bases. CDR3 length: 14 amino acids. V shed 7 bases and J 3 bases; nucleotides not matched to a gene: 6. The germline gives CDR1 SGHRS, CDR2 YFSETQ. Written as DNA, the CDR3 is TGCGCCAGCCACCTAGCGGGAGTAAAAGAGACCCAGTACTTC. Its protein is CASHLAGVKETQYF.

The chain couples TRBV10-3 to TRBJ2-1; 7 bases match TRBD2. Trimming at V came to 0 bases and at J to 6 bases, leaving 5 bases not matched to a gene. In germline, CDR1 is ENHRY, CDR2 SYGVKD. This CDR3 has 15 residues. Here the CDR3 reads CAISESKRDINEQFF. For the CDR3, the DNA is TGTGCCATCAGTGAGTCGAAGCGGGATATCAATGAGCAGTTCTTC.

The J gene is TRBJ1-6, the V gene TRBV2, with 7 bases fitting TRBD1. CDR1 and CDR2 from the germline V gene are SNHLY and FYNNEI. The CDR3 has 14 amino acids. V lost 5 bases and J lost 9; bases outside the gene matches: 7. The CDR3 here is CASSLQGMVSPLHF. The CDR3 DNA sequence: TGTGCCAGCAGTCTACAGGGGATGGTTTCACCCCTCCACTTT.

The rearrangement uses TRBV6-5 and TRBJ2-7, with 8 bases identical to TRBD1. Germline CDR1 MNHEY, CDR2 SVGAGI. CDR3 size: 13 residues. Germline trimming cut 5 bases from V and 5 bases from J; bases unmatched to any gene: 5. CDR3 sequence (DNA): TGTGCCAGCAGTAAGACAGGGGCCCACGAGCAGTACTTC. Protein: CASSKTGAHEQYF.

J is TRBJ1-1 and V is TRBV5-1; D is ambiguous. This CDR3 region has 14 residues. Germline CDR1 SGHRS, CDR2 YFSETQ. Trimming shortened V by 7 bases and J by 1 base, and 14 bases separated the two germline ends. The CDR3: CASGIQRANTEAFF. DNA of the CDR3: TGCGCCAGCGGGATTCAGCGGGCGAACACTGAAGCTTTCTTT.

This sequence joins TRBV29-1 and TRBJ1-1, with a possible D match to TRBD1 (6 bases). The CDR3 runs to 13 residues. Germline V gene lookup returns CDR1 SQVTM and CDR2 ANQGSEA. The V gene lost 1 base and the J gene lost 6 bases, with 12 bases spanning the gap. This CDR3 is CSVEVARGAEAFF. Written as DNA, the CDR3 is TGCAGCGTTGAAGTCGCCAGGGGCGCTGAAGCTTTCTTT.

This CDR3 reads CASSLGGGQGKVYEQYF. CDR3 DNA: TGTGCCAGCAGTTTAGGGGGGGGACAGGGGAAAGTGTACGAGCAGTACTTC. V is TRBV28 and J is TRBJ2-5, with TRBD1 matching 10 bases. Near its end, the DNA agrees better with TRBJ2-7, so the J call may be wrong. Per the germline V gene, CDR1 is MDHEN and CDR2 is SYDVKM. This CDR3 comprises 17 residues.

This chain links TRBV5-6 with TRBJ2-3; tentative D call: TRBD2 (5 bases). There are 13 residues in the CDR3. Germline V gene sequence: CDR1 SGHDT, CDR2 YYEEEE. Trimming cost V 4 bases and J 7 bases, with 13 bases left between them. CDR3 protein: CASSRAAIYTQYF. The CDR3 nucleotides read TGTGCCAGCAGCCGAGCGGCTATCTATACGCAGTATTTT.

This clonotype was seen a few times. The genes are TRBV20-1 and TRBJ1-5; D possibly corresponds to TRBD1 (6 bases). In germline, CDR1 is DFQATT, CDR2 SNEGSKA (reference sequence). The CDR3 is 14 residues long. The V and J ends lost 4 bases and 7 bases respectively, with 17 bases between them. CDR3 DNA: TGCAGTGCTACCTCAGGGGATGGGTACCAGCCCCAGCATTTT. Protein product: CSATSGDGYQPQHF.

The chain joins TRBV20-1 to TRBJ2-7; 9 bases are a match to TRBD1. Germline assignment: CDR1 DFQATT and CDR2 SNEGSKA (reference sequence). With V trimmed by 6 bases and J by 5 bases, 8 bases remained unmatched. CDR3 size: 13 residues. As DNA, the CDR3 is TGCAGTGCCGAGGACAGGGGAAGGCACGAGCAGTACTTC. As protein: CSAEDRGRHEQYF.

The table lists this clonotype with a few counts. The V call is TRBV29-1, the J call TRBJ2-5; 13 bases align to TRBD2. Germline V CDR1 and CDR2: SQVTM, ANQGSEA. The CDR3 contains 15 residues. The ends lost 6 bases at V and 0 bases at J; junction bases unmatched: 4. This CDR3 is CSVAGLAGYQETQYF. In DNA, the CDR3 is TGCAGCGTGGCGGGACTAGCGGGGTACCAAGAGACCCAGTACTTC.

This clonotype was detected only once. The rearrangement joins TRBV7-2 to TRBJ2-1; 9 bases are shared with TRBD2. Germline trimming cut 2 bases from V and 3 bases from J; bases unmatched to any gene: 2. The CDR3 consists of 15 residues. Germline V gene data show CDR1 as SGHTA and CDR2 as FQGNSA. CDR3 DNA sequence: TGTGCCAGCAGCTTATGGCGGGAGGGCTACAATGAGCAGTTCTTC. Its translation is CASSLWREGYNEQFF. Combining the CDR3 with reference TRBV7-2 and TRBJ2-1 gives the whole variable domain GAGVSQSPSNKVTEKGKDVELRCDPISGHTALYWYRQSLGQGLEFLIYFQGNSAPDKSGLPSDRFSAERTGGSVSTLTIQRTQQEDSAVYLCASSLWREGYNEQFFGPGTRLTVL.

This clonotype was recorded at least ten times. The CDR3, as DNA: TGCAGTGCTAGCACCGGGAGAAGCTCCTACGAGCAGTACTTC. Protein product: CSASTGRSSYEQYF. This chain joins TRBV20-1 and TRBJ2-7; D is possibly TRBD2 (6 bases). V lost 3 bases to trimming and J lost 0 bases, with 12 bases between them. Germline V gene sequence: CDR1 DFQATT, CDR2 SNEGSKA (reference sequence). The CDR3 runs 14 residues.